Included here is one T cell receptor (beta chain) sequence, with context. A minimum of 7 million PBMCs was isolated per sample. Each sample yielded at least 6 micrograms of PBMC total RNA. These data come from a study of blood T cells in healthy people across ages. Study details: About one barcoded beta molecule per two T cells was the capture yield of template switching.

Germline V gives CDR1 ENHRY, CDR2 SYGVKD. V gave up 0 bases and J gave up 6 bases, with 9 bases separating them. The CDR3 totals 13 residues. For the second PCR, which ran for about 7 to 11 cycles, a sample-barcoded 5' primer and a J-beta primer mix were used. CDR3-containing paired-end reads numbered at least 2.5 million in each sample. MiXCR, applied by TCRdb to the 5' RACE reads, yields one record per CDR3 protein. This table holds roughly 570,000 distinct CDR3 sequences, 27% found once. This receptor was taken from a woman aged 70-85 years in good health. This chain connects TRBV10-3 to TRBJ2-7, with TRBD1 as a possible D gene (6 bases). The specimen was blood. This CDR3 reads CAISESQGIEQYF. The CDR3 coding sequence is TGTGCCATCAGTGAGTCGCAGGGGATCGAGCAGTACTTC.